A few counts support the clone carrying this T cell receptor beta chain. The antigen remains undetermined. Both iRepertoire HTBI primers and Arm-PCR of CDR3 regions were used to build the TCR beta libraries. From the multiplex PCR reads, TCRdb called clonotypes with MiXCR, one entry per CDR3 protein. The sample has hundreds of thousands of distinct CDR3 sequences, around 15% seen once. This sample stems from a study of regulatory T cells in long-lasting Graves disease. Broader study findings: Blood alone, not thyroid tissue, was studied. The small sample size may have reduced accuracy.

Germline V gene sequence: CDR1 SGHAT, CDR2 FQNNGV. The CDR3 spans 15 residues. V was pared by 9 bases and J by 4 bases, with 11 bases of the junction left unmatched. Described time point: newly diagnosed GD, antithyroid drugs for less than 3 months. RNA from PBMCs was the source of the TCR library. V usage is TRBV11-2 and J usage is TRBJ2-3, with TRBD1 identical over 9 bases. The sequenced sample was peripheral blood mononuclear cells (PBMCs), obtained at new diagnosis, from a patient treated with antithyroid drugs. This TCR was recovered from a female donor with Graves disease. The CDR3 protein is CASHSGTGRPDTQYF. DNA for the CDR3: TGTGCCAGTCACTCCGGGACAGGGAGACCAGATACGCAGTATTTT.